The sequence of this T cell receptor (beta chain) was determined in a study of identifying expanded T cells in peripheral blood. TCRdb keeps only in-frame clones here, not all; method: immunoSEQ multiplex PCR. The sample has approximately 110,000 clones; around 89% are singletons. No infections or other immune events were documented during collection. Study-level results: Over around two and four weeks, about 17 and 20 clones changed, versus approximately 1.2 between replicates.

The V gene's germline CDR1 is SGHDT and CDR2 YYEEEE. Trimming took 7 bases from V and 2 from J, leaving 15 bases between them. This CDR3 has 15 amino acids. In regard to this clone: No antigen is known for it.

The sample was blood. The chain joins TRBV5-6 to TRBJ2-2, with D possibly being TRBD1 (5 bases). The sequence was obtained from a person aged 18-69 years in good health. This chain's CDR3 is CASRLLWTNTGELFF. In DNA, the CDR3 is TGTGCCAGCCGACTCCTTTGGACAAACACCGGGGAGCTGTTTTTT.